One and the same sample provided the 18 T cell receptor beta chains below, sequenced in a study of blood T cell repertoires in COVID-19. TCRdb's copy holds only in-frame clones and misses some; the assay was immunoSEQ multiplex PCR. The table shows about 250,000 clones, with about 80% occurring only once. Input material: peripheral blood. Receptor source: a man older than 75 with acute or convalescent COVID-19.

V is TRBV21-1 and J is TRBJ2-6; the table's D call of TRBD1 was not tested on the DNA. TRBV21-1 is shown as a pseudogene. The CDR3 extends over 20 amino acids. The CDR3 sequence is CASSKVRTGITSSGANVLTF. The CDR3 DNA reads TGTGCCAGCAGCAAAGTCCGGACAGGAATTACTAGCTCTGGGGCCAACGTCCTGACTTTC.

The rearrangement uses TRBV2 and TRBJ2-7; 9 nucleotides match TRBD1. Looked up from germline, CDR1 is SNHLY and CDR2 is FYNNEI. CDR3 length: 15 amino acids. J gave up 2 bases and V 6 bases, and 8 bases lay outside the gene matches. The CDR3 here is CASSLDRGAPYEQYF. In DNA, the CDR3 is TGTGCCAGCAGCCTGGACAGGGGCGCGCCCTACGAGCAGTACTTC.

Only one count was recorded for this clone. V gene TRBV5-1 combines with J gene TRBJ2-5; 8 bases agree with TRBD2. CDR3 size: 16 residues. Trimming at V came to 5 bases and at J to 3 bases, leaving 12 bases not matched to a gene. Germline V gives CDR1 SGHRS, CDR2 YFSETQ. CDR3 amino acids: CASRFYGRGGEETQYF. The CDR3 DNA follows: TGCGCCAGCAGATTTTACGGACGGGGGGGTGAAGAGACCCAGTACTTC.

The gene calls are TRBV14 and TRBJ2-7, with 9 nucleotides matching TRBD1. The CDR3 totals 15 residues. Trimming at V came to 5 bases and at J to 2 bases, leaving 7 bases not matched to a gene. Germline CDR1 and CDR2: SGHDN and FVKESK. The CDR3 coding sequence is TGTGCCAGCAGCTCTCGGACAGGGGTCCCCTACGAGCAGTACTTC. Amino acid sequence: CASSSRTGVPYEQYF.

The chain employs TRBV24-1 and TRBJ2-1; no clear D. Trimming pared 5 bases from V and 0 bases from J, leaving 7 bases between. Looked up from germline, CDR1 is KGHDR and CDR2 is SFDVKD. This CDR3 is built from 14 residues. The CDR3 loop reads CATSGGSSYNEQFF. CDR3 in DNA: TGTGCCACCAGTGGTGGCAGCTCCTACAATGAGCAGTTCTTC.

This clone was found once. Other nucleotide sequences in the sample specify the same CDR3. V is TRBV7-9 and J is TRBJ2-5; TRBD2 is a possible D gene (5 bases). Germline-derived CDR1 and CDR2 are SEHNR and FQNEAQ (reference sequence). CDR3 length equals 14 residues. Trimming left V 3 bases short and J 2 bases short, with 10 bases between. The CDR3 region has the DNA TGTGCCAGCAGCTTCAGCGGAAATCAAGAGACCCAGTACTTC. This sequence encodes CASSFSGNQETQYF. The full variable domain, with the rest looked up from reference TRBV7-9 and TRBJ2-5, is DTGVSQNPRHKITKRGQNVTFRCDPISEHNRLYWYRQTLGQGPEFLTYFQNEAQLEKSRLLSDRFSAERPKGSFSTLEIQRTEQGDSAMYLCASSFSGNQETQYFGPGTRLLVL.

Turning to this clone: This CDR3 is also generated by other DNA sequences in the sample. The chain links TRBV2 to TRBJ1-5; 10 positions match TRBD1. CDR1 and CDR2 from the germline V gene are SNHLY and FYNNEI. The CDR3 consists of 14 residues. After removal of 3 bases from V and 6 bases from J, the junction contained 2 bases not matched to a gene. The chain's CDR3 is CASSERTGGQPQHF. DNA of the CDR3: TGTGCCAGCAGTGAGAGGACAGGGGGTCAGCCCCAGCATTTT. The whole variable domain, remainder taken from reference TRBV2 and TRBJ1-5, is EPEVTQTPSHQVTQMGQEVILRCVPISNHLYFYWYRQILGQKVEFLVSFYNNEISEKSEIFDDQFSVERPDGSNFTLKIRSTKLEDSAMYFCASSERTGGQPQHFGDGTRLSIL.

The CDR3 DNA follows: TGTGCCAGCAGCTTACGGACGGGGGGGGGATCTAATTCACCCCTCCACTTT. It translates to CASSLRTGGGSNSPLHF. The chain recombines TRBV7-8 with TRBJ1-6; D possibly corresponds to TRBD1 (5 bases). There are 17 residues in the CDR3. Between the trimmed V and J ends, which lost 2 bases and 6 bases, there was a span of 17 bases. Germline V lookup: CDR1 SGHVS, CDR2 FQNEAQ.

V and J are TRBV12-5 and TRBJ2-6, with 7 bases fitting TRBD1. Trimming took 3 bases from V and 2 from J; bases not matched to a gene: 4. The germline gives CDR1 LGHNT, CDR2 FRNRAP. CDR3 size: 16 residues. CDR3 coding DNA: TGTGCTAGTGGTTTAATACAGGGGCCTGGGGCCAACGTCCTGACTTTC. This translates into CASGLIQGPGANVLTF.

This chain connects TRBV3-1 (or the pseudogene TRBV3-2) to TRBJ1-2; 9 nucleotides match TRBD1. Germline V lookup: CDR1 LGHDT, CDR2 YNNKEL (reference sequence). V dropped 1 base and J dropped 5; count of bases not matched to a gene: 5. The CDR3 runs 15 residues. The CDR3 here is CASSQATGGGYGYTF. In nucleotides, the CDR3 is TGTGCCAGCAGCCAAGCAACAGGGGGCGGGTATGGCTACACCTTC.

V gene TRBV3-1 (or the pseudogene TRBV3-2) combines with J gene TRBJ1-4, with TRBD1 identical over 10 bases. The CDR3 spans 15 residues. Germline CDR1 reads LGHDT; CDR2 reads YNNKEL (reference sequence). V lost 2 bases, J lost 8 bases, and 5 bases stayed unmatched. Here the CDR3 DNA reads TGTGCCAGCAGCCAAACCGGGACAGGGGACGAAAAACTGTTTTTT. Its translation is CASSQTGTGDEKLFF.

V and J are TRBV5-6 and TRBJ1-5, with a possible D match to TRBD1 (5 bases). The CDR3 sequence is 15 residues long. V was trimmed by 2 bases and J by 2 bases, leaving 11 bases between them. From germline, CDR1 is SGHDT and CDR2 YYEEEE. The DNA of the CDR3 is TGTGCCAGCAGCTTTCGAGGGACTGGCAATCAGCCCCAGCATTTT. It encodes CASSFRGTGNQPQHF.

This sequence joins TRBV24-1 and TRBJ2-6; 8 nucleotides agree with TRBD1. The length of the CDR3 is 16 residues. The J segment lost 0 bases and the V segment lost 11 bases, leaving 8 bases of the junction unmatched. Per germline, CDR1 KGHDR and CDR2 SFDVKD. The CDR3 reads CAIISDRASGANVLTF. The CDR3 DNA sequence: TGTGCCATAATCTCGGACAGGGCCTCTGGGGCCAACGTCCTGACTTTC.

This clone occurred once. This chain uses TRBV19 with TRBJ1-4, with 11 bases matching TRBD1. Trimming removed 5 bases from V and 1 base from J; junction bases left unmatched: 9. Germline V gene data show CDR1 as LNHDA and CDR2 as SQIVND (reference sequence). The length of the CDR3 is 18 residues. The CDR3 DNA sequence: TGTGCCAGTAGTCCCCGGGACAGGGGGATTTTAACTAATGAAAAACTGTTTTTT. Its translation: CASSPRDRGILTNEKLFF.

The rearrangement uses TRBV5-1 and TRBJ2-1; 8 positions agree with TRBD1. The CDR3 loop spans 14 amino acids. Germline trimming cut 4 bases from V and 7 bases from J; bases unmatched to any gene: 7. Germline CDR1 reads SGHRS; CDR2 reads YFSETQ. The CDR3 reads CASSRGTGGNEQFF. The DNA of the CDR3 is TGCGCCAGCAGCCGAGGAACAGGGGGGAATGAGCAGTTCTTC.

The rearrangement links TRBV18 to TRBJ1-1, with TRBD1 matching over 8 bases. V shed 3 bases, J shed 5 bases, and the junction held 11 bases outside the gene matches. CDR3 size: 16 residues. In germline, CDR1 is KGHSH, CDR2 LQKENI. The CDR3 reads CASSPPQGARRTEAFF. In DNA form, the CDR3 reads TGTGCCAGCTCACCTCCTCAGGGGGCGAGAAGGACTGAAGCTTTCTTT.

Only one count was recorded for this clone. The rearrangement links TRBV3-1 (or the pseudogene TRBV3-2) to TRBJ1-6; no reliable D call. V was trimmed by 3 bases and J by 6 bases, leaving 9 bases between them. This CDR3 is 14 amino acids long. Germline loops: CDR1 LGHDT, CDR2 YNNKEL (reference sequence). CDR3 sequence: CASSHEGVNSPLHF. The CDR3 DNA is TGTGCCAGCAGCCACGAGGGAGTTAATTCACCCCTCCACTTT.

The chain joins TRBV6-5 to TRBJ2-2; 9 nucleotides line up with TRBD2. The CDR3 is 15 amino acids. V lost 8 bases and J lost 5; bases outside the gene matches: 9. Germline V lookup: CDR1 MNHEY, CDR2 SVGAGI. The CDR3 nucleotides read TGTGCCAGCCGCGGGAGGGCCCGAGGGACCGGGGAGCTGTTTTTT. Translation: CASRGRARGTGELFF.